The rows below give T cell receptor beta chains drawn from one sample of a study of OX40 agonist ivuxolimab in advanced cancers. Repertoires were generated with immunoSEQ multiplex PCR, while TCRdb's copy carries only in-frame clones and drops some. The profile shows tens of thousands of clones, about 86% of them singletons. Material: CD4+ or CD8+ T cells sorted from blood, obtained in a trial of the OX40 agonist ivuxolimab. The receptors were sampled from an adult with an advanced solid tumor such as melanoma, head and neck, liver or kidney cancer. The CDR3 runs from the conserved cysteine through the conserved F or W. Each record gives: clone size, D gene, V gene, J gene, CDR3 protein, CDR3 DNA. The D gene is left open where the match is weak. A clone size is listed for some rows: how often the clone was seen (once, few, many), or a class if it is expanded.

size: NA
D: TRBD2
V: TRBV14
J: TRBJ2-3
CDR3: CASSRGSQAGVSTDTQYF
DNA: TGTGCCAGCAGTCGAGGGTCCCAAGCGGGGGTTAGCACAGATACGCAGTATTTT

size: once
D: NA
V: TRBV7-2
J: TRBJ2-2
CDR3: CASSFIGGETGELFF
DNA: TGTGCCAGCAGCTTTATAGGGGGAGAAACCGGGGAGCTGTTTTTT

size: NA
D: TRBD2
V: TRBV11-3
J: TRBJ2-1
CDR3: CASSLVPSGVGEQFF
DNA: TGTGCCAGCAGCTTAGTACCTAGCGGGGTAGGTGAGCAGTTCTTC

size: NA
D: TRBD2
V: TRBV19
J: TRBJ2-2
CDR3: CASSPTGSGGTGELFF
DNA: TGTGCCAGTAGTCCCACCGGGAGCGGGGGGACCGGGGAGCTGTTTTTT

size: NA
D: NA
V: TRBV5-4
J: TRBJ2-1
CDR3: CASSRDSSSYNEQFF
DNA: TGTGCCAGCAGTCGGGACTCAAGCTCCTACAATGAGCAGTTCTTC

size: few
D: NA
V: TRBV29-1
J: TRBJ2-5
CDR3: CSVDRGLAKTQYF
DNA: TGCAGCGTTGACAGAGGTCTAGCAAAGACCCAGTACTTC

size: NA
D: NA
V: TRBV9
J: TRBJ2-5
CDR3: CASSVQGRALETQYF
DNA: TGTGCCAGCAGCGTTCAGGGGCGAGCCCTGGAGACCCAGTACTTC

size: NA
D: NA
V: TRBV5-1
J: TRBJ2-5
CDR3: CASTEDRGETQYF
DNA: TGCGCCAGCACAGAAGATCGGGGGGAGACCCAGTACTTC

size: once
D: TRBD1
V: TRBV18
J: TRBJ2-2
CDR3: CASSSSIGQGTGELFF
DNA: TGTGCCAGCTCATCGTCCATTGGACAGGGTACCGGGGAGCTGTTTTTT

size: NA
D: NA
V: TRBV30
J: TRBJ1-5
CDR3: CAWSARNSNQPQHF
DNA: TGTGCCTGGAGTGCGAGAAATAGCAATCAGCCCCAGCATTTT

size: NA
D: NA
V: TRBV6-1
J: TRBJ1-6
CDR3: CASSGRDDSYNSPLHF
DNA: TGTGCCAGCAGTGGCCGGGACGACTCCTATAATTCACCCCTCCACTTT

size: NA
D: TRBD1
V: TRBV11-3
J: TRBJ2-1
CDR3: CASSLGTGVGSYNEQFF
DNA: TGTGCCAGCAGCTTAGGAACAGGGGTGGGCTCCTACAATGAGCAGTTCTTC

size: NA
D: TRBD2
V: TRBV6-1
J: TRBJ2-1
CDR3: CASSETRGGLLYNEQFF
DNA: TGTGCCAGCAGTGAAACGCGGGGGGGCTTGTTATACAATGAGCAGTTCTTC

size: NA
D: TRBD1
V: TRBV2
J: TRBJ2-4
CDR3: CASSESRWTGATGMAKNIQYF
DNA: TGTGCCAGCAGTGAATCGAGGTGGACAGGGGCGACGGGGATGGCCAAAAACATTCAGTACTTC

size: NA
D: TRBD1
V: TRBV4-1
J: TRBJ1-4
CDR3: CASSPDREKLFF
DNA: TGCGCCAGCAGCCCGGACAGGGAAAAACTGTTTTTT

size: NA
D: NA
V: TRBV5-1
J: TRBJ1-5
CDR3: CASSLSGNQPQHF
DNA: TGCGCCAGCAGCTTGTCGGGGAATCAGCCCCAGCATTTT

size: NA
D: NA
V: TRBV7-2
J: TRBJ2-1
CDR3: CASSLDRFNEQFF
DNA: TGTGCCAGCAGCTTAGACAGATTCAATGAGCAGTTCTTC

size: NA
D: NA
V: TRBV6-1
J: TRBJ1-2
CDR3: CASSDSGLYGYTF
DNA: TGTGCCAGCAGTGATAGTGGGTTATATGGCTACACCTTC

size: NA
D: TRBD1
V: TRBV6-5
J: TRBJ1-1
CDR3: CASSAGTGRYEAFF
DNA: TGTGCCAGCAGTGCCGGGACAGGGCGATATGAAGCTTTCTTT

size: NA
D: TRBD1
V: TRBV2
J: TRBJ1-3
CDR3: CASSTDRGRASSGNTIYF
DNA: TGTGCCAGCAGTACTGACAGGGGGCGGGCCTCGTCGGGAAACACCATATATTTT

size: NA
D: TRBD2
V: TRBV4-2
J: TRBJ2-7
CDR3: CASSQDGAGGLYEQYF
DNA: TGTGCCAGCAGCCAAGATGGGGCGGGAGGACTCTACGAGCAGTACTTC

size: once
D: NA
V: TRBV5-1
J: TRBJ2-3
CDR3: CASSLGLANADTQYF
DNA: TGCGCCAGCAGCTTAGGCCTAGCGAATGCAGATACGCAGTATTTT

size: NA
D: NA
V: TRBV20-1
J: TRBJ2-7
CDR3: CSALATDEQYF
DNA: TGCAGCGCTCTAGCGACCGACGAGCAGTACTTC

size: once
D: TRBD1
V: TRBV7-2
J: TRBJ1-2
CDR3: CASSFGQGDYGYTF
DNA: TGTGCCAGCAGCTTCGGACAGGGGGACTATGGCTACACCTTC

size: NA
D: NA
V: TRBV5-1
J: TRBJ2-1
CDR3: CASSSPRVNEQFF
DNA: TGCGCCAGCAGCTCCCCCAGGGTAAATGAGCAGTTCTTC

size: once
D: NA
V: TRBV19
J: TRBJ2-3
CDR3: CASSIRGVSTDTQYF
DNA: TGTGCCAGTAGTATCAGAGGGGTTAGCACAGATACGCAGTATTTT

size: NA
D: NA
V: TRBV29-1
J: TRBJ1-1
CDR3: CSVGLPMNTEAFF
DNA: TGCAGCGTTGGACTGCCTATGAACACTGAAGCTTTCTTT

size: NA
D: NA
V: TRBV6-6
J: TRBJ2-7
CDR3: CASSYASLHYEQYF
DNA: TGTGCCAGCAGTTACGCTAGCCTACACTACGAGCAGTACTTC

size: once
D: NA
V: TRBV30
J: TRBJ2-3
CDR3: CAWSVQEALGQYF
DNA: TGTGCCTGGAGTGTACAGGAGGCCCTGGGGCAGTATTTT

size: NA
D: TRBD2
V: TRBV29-1
J: TRBJ2-7
CDR3: CSVAGLAGGLTYEQYF
DNA: TGCAGCGTTGCGGGGCTAGCGGGAGGACTAACCTACGAGCAGTACTTC

size: NA
D: NA
V: TRBV9
J: TRBJ2-5
CDR3: CASSVDSIQETQYF
DNA: TGTGCCAGCAGCGTAGATAGCATCCAAGAGACCCAGTACTTC

size: NA
D: TRBD2
V: TRBV18
J: TRBJ2-3
CDR3: CASSLNRLAGGLSDTQYF
DNA: TGTGCCAGCTCACTCAATCGACTAGCGGGAGGGCTATCAGATACGCAGTATTTT

size: NA
D: TRBD1
V: TRBV19
J: TRBJ2-3
CDR3: CASSLGTASTDTQYF
DNA: TGTGCCAGTAGTCTCGGGACAGCTAGCACAGATACGCAGTATTTT

size: NA
D: NA
V: TRBV6-4
J: TRBJ2-5
CDR3: CASARDHQETQYF
DNA: TGTGCCAGCGCAAGGGACCATCAAGAGACCCAGTACTTC

size: NA
D: TRBD1
V: TRBV6-5
J: TRBJ2-7
CDR3: CASSQTGSSYEQYF
DNA: TGTGCCAGCAGTCAGACAGGGAGTTCCTACGAGCAGTACTTC

size: NA
D: NA
V: TRBV7-3
J: TRBJ2-7
CDR3: CASTTLMDSAYEQYF
DNA: TGTGCCAGCACCACACTTATGGACAGCGCCTACGAGCAGTACTTC

size: NA
D: NA
V: TRBV5-5
J: TRBJ1-5
CDR3: CASSLVLGPGQPQHF
DNA: TGTGCCAGCAGCTTGGTGCTGGGCCCGGGGCAGCCCCAGCATTTT

size: NA
D: NA
V: TRBV29-1
J: TRBJ1-4
CDR3: CSVGWARGEKLFF
DNA: TGCAGCGTTGGATGGGCGCGGGGTGAAAAACTGTTTTTT

size: NA
D: TRBD2
V: TRBV29-1
J: TRBJ2-3
CDR3: CSVRGLAGVTDTQYF
DNA: TGCAGCGTTCGAGGACTAGCGGGGGTCACAGATACGCAGTATTTT

size: NA
D: NA
V: TRBV29-1
J: TRBJ1-1
CDR3: CSVAPGNEAFF
DNA: TGCAGCGTAGCCCCGGGGAATGAAGCTTTCTTT

size: once
D: NA
V: TRBV19
J: TRBJ1-1
CDR3: CASRSLGGGTEAFF
DNA: TGTGCCAGTAGGAGTCTGGGGGGGGGCACTGAAGCTTTCTTT

size: few
D: NA
V: TRBV19
J: TRBJ1-5
CDR3: CASSYGQPQHF
DNA: TGTGCCAGTAGTTACGGTCAGCCCCAGCATTTT

size: NA
D: TRBD2
V: TRBV30
J: TRBJ2-7
CDR3: CAWSPARTSGGVSKQYF
DNA: TGTGCCTGGAGTCCAGCCCGGACTAGCGGGGGGGTATCGAAGCAGTACTTC

size: once
D: NA
V: TRBV19
J: TRBJ2-3
CDR3: CASRVGTSTDTQYF
DNA: TGTGCCAGTAGGGTGGGGACTAGCACAGATACGCAGTATTTT

size: NA
D: NA
V: TRBV10-1
J: TRBJ1-2
CDR3: CASSEEVFGGYTF
DNA: TGCGCCAGCAGTGAGGAGGTTTTCGGTGGCTACACCTTC

size: few
D: NA
V: TRBV11-3
J: TRBJ2-7
CDR3: CASSLVGLGLKYF
DNA: TGTGCCAGCAGCTTAGTTGGGTTGGGTCTTAAGTACTTC

size: many
D: TRBD1
V: TRBV7-2
J: TRBJ1-2
CDR3: CASSSGGPYYGYTF
DNA: TGTGCCAGCAGTTCAGGGGGACCCTATTATGGCTACACCTTC

size: once
D: TRBD2
V: TRBV7-3
J: TRBJ2-1
CDR3: CASSPSSGSFYEQFF
DNA: TGTGCCAGCAGCCCGTCTAGCGGGAGTTTCTATGAGCAGTTCTTC

size: NA
D: TRBD2
V: TRBV5-5
J: TRBJ2-5
CDR3: CASSFSGSPQETQYF
DNA: TGTGCCAGCAGCTTTAGCGGGAGCCCCCAAGAGACCCAGTACTTC

size: NA
D: NA
V: TRBV11-2
J: TRBJ1-1
CDR3: CASSLNDNTEAFF
DNA: TGTGCCAGCAGCTTAAACGATAACACTGAAGCTTTCTTT

size: NA
D: TRBD1
V: TRBV19
J: TRBJ2-7
CDR3: CASSDTGGRYEQYF
DNA: TGTGCCAGTAGCGACACAGGGGGCAGGTACGAGCAGTACTTC

size: NA
D: TRBD2
V: TRBV7-3
J: TRBJ2-1
CDR3: CASSSTSGGAREQFF
DNA: TGTGCCAGCAGCTCGACTAGCGGGGGGGCCCGAGAGCAGTTCTTC

size: NA
D: NA
V: TRBV7-8
J: TRBJ1-3
CDR3: CASSFRATGNTIYF
DNA: TGTGCCAGCAGCTTCCGGGCTACTGGAAACACCATATATTTT